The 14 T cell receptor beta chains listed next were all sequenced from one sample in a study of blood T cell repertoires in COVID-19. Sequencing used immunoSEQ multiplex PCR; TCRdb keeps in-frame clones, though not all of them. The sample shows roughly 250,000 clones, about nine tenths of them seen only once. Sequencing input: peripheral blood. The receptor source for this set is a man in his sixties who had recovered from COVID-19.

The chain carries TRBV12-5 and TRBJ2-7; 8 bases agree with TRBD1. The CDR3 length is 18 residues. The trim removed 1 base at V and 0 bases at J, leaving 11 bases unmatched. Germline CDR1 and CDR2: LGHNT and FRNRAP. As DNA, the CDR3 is TGTGCTAGTGGTTTGGGTTCAGGGGGCTTTTCCCACTCCTACGAGCAGTACTTC. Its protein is CASGLGSGGFSHSYEQYF. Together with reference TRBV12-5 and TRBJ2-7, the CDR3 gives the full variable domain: DARVTQTPRHKVTEMGQEVTMRCQPILGHNTVFWYRQTMMQGLELLAYFRNRAPLDDSGMPKDRFSAEMPDATLATLKIQPSEPRDSAVYFCASGLGSGGFSHSYEQYFGPGTRLTVT.

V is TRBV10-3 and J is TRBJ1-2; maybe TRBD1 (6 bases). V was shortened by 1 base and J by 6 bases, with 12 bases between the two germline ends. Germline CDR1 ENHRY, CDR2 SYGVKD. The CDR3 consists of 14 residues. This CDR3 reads CAISEYSGVDGYTF. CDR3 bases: TGTGCCATCAGTGAGTATTCAGGGGTTGATGGCTACACCTTC.

CDR3 sequence (DNA): TGTGCCAGCAGCCGAGACAGGCTACGATATGGCTACACCTTC. It yields the protein CASSRDRLRYGYTF. The rearrangement links TRBV6-5 to TRBJ1-2; weak D call: TRBD1 (6 bases). The CDR3 spans 14 residues. The germline V and J ends were trimmed by 6 bases and 5 bases, with 16 bases remaining between them. In germline, CDR1 is MNHEY, CDR2 SVGAGI.

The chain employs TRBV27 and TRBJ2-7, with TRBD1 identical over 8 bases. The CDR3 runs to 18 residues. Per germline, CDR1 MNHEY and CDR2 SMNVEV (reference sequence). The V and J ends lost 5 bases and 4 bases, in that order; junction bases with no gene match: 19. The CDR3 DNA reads TGTGCCAGCAGTCCCAGAGCCCCCCTCAGGGGGCGGTGGTACGAGCAGTACGTC. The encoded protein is CASSPRAPLRGRWYEQYV.

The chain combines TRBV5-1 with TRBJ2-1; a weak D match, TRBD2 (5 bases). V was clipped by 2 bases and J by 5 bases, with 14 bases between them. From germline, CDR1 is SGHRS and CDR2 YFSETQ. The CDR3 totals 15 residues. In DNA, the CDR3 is TGCGCCAGCAGCTTCTTGCGGGCCATAAACAATGAGCAGTTCTTC. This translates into CASSFLRAINNEQFF.

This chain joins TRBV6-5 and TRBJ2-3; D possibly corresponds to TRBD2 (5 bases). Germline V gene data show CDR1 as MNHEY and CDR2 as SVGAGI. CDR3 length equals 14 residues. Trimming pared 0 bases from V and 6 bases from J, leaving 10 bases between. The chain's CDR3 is CASSYSGRRDTQYF. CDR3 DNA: TGTGCCAGCAGTTACTCAGGCAGGAGGGATACGCAGTATTTT.

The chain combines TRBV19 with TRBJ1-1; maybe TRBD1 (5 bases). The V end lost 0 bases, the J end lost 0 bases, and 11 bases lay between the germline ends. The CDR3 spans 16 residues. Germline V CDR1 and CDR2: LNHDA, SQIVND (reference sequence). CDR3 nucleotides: TGTGCCAGTAGTATAGATTGGGGCAGAGTGAACACTGAAGCTTTCTTT. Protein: CASSIDWGRVNTEAFF.

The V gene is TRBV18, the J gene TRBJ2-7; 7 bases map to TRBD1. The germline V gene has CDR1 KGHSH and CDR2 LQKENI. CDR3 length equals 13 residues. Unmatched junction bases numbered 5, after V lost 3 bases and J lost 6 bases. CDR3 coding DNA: TGTGCCAGCTCACCGACAGGGTCGGCCGAGCAGTACGTC. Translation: CASSPTGSAEQYV.

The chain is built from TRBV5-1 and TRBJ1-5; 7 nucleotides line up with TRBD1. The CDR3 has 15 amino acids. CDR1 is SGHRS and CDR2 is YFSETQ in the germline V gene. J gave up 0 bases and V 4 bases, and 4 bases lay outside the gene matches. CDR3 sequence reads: CASSPGGFSNQPQHF. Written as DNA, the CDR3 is TGCGCCAGCAGCCCAGGGGGATTTAGCAATCAGCCCCAGCATTTT.

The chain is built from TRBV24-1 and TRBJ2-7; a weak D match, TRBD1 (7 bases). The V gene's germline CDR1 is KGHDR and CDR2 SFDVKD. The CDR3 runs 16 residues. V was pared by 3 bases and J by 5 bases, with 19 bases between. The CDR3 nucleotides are TGTGCCACCAGTGATCCTCTGGAAGGAGGGGGCAACGAGCAGTACTTC. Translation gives CATSDPLEGGGNEQYF.

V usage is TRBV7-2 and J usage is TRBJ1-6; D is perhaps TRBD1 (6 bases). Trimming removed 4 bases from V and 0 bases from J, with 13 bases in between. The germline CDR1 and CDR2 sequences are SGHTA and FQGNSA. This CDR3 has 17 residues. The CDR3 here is CASSSGGGGSYNSPLHF. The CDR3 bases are TGTGCCAGCAGCTCGGGGGGCGGGGGCTCCTATAATTCACCCCTCCACTTT. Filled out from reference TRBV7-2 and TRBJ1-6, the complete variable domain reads GAGVSQSPSNKVTEKGKDVELRCDPISGHTALYWYRQSLGQGLEFLIYFQGNSAPDKSGLPSDRFSAERTGGSVSTLTIQRTQQEDSAVYLCASSSGGGGSYNSPLHFGNGTRLTVT.

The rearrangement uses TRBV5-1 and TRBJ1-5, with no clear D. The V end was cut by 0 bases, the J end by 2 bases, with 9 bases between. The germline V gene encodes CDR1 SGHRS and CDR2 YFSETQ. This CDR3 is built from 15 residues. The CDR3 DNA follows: TGCGCCAGCAGCTTGGGGAGGGAGGGCAATCAGCCCCAGCATTTT. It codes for CASSLGREGNQPQHF.

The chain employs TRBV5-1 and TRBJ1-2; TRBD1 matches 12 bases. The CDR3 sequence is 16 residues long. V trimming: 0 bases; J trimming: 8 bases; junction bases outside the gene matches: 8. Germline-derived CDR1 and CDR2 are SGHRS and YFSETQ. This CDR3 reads CASSLESGTGGRGYTF. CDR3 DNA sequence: TGCGCCAGCAGCTTGGAGTCCGGGACAGGGGGCAGGGGCTACACCTTC.

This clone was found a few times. CDR3 sequence: CASTLGGGQPQHF. The CDR3 DNA reads TGTGCCAGCACTCTCGGGGGGGGGCAGCCCCAGCATTTT. The V call is TRBV12-3 or TRBV12-4, the J call TRBJ1-5; D possibly corresponds to TRBD1 (5 bases). The CDR3 length is 13 residues. The V end lost 7 bases, the J end lost 7 bases, and 14 bases lay between the germline ends.